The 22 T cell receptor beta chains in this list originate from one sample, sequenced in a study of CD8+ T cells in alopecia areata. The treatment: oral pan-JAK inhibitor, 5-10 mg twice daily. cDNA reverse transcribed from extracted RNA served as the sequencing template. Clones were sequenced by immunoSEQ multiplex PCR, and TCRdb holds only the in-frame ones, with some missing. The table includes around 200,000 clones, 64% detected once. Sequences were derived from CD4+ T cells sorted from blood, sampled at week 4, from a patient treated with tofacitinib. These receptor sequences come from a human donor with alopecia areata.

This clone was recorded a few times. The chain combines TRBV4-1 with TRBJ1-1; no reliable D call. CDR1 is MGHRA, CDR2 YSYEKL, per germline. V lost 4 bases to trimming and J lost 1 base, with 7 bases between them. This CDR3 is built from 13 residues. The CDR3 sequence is CASSRSENTEAFF. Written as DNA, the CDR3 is TGCGCCAGCAGCCGGTCGGAGAACACTGAAGCTTTCTTT.

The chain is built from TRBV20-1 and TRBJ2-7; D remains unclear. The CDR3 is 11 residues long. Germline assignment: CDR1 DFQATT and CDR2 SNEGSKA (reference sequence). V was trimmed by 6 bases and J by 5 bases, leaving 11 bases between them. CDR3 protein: CSAPRGHEQYF. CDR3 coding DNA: TGCAGTGCGCCGCGCGGCCACGAGCAGTACTTC.

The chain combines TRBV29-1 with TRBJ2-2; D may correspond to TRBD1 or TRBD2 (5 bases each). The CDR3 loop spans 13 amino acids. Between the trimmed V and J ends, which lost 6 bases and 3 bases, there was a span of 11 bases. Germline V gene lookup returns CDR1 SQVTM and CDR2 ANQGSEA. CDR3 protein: CSVGVSYTGELFF. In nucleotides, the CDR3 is TGCAGCGTGGGGGTGTCGTACACCGGGGAGCTGTTTTTT.

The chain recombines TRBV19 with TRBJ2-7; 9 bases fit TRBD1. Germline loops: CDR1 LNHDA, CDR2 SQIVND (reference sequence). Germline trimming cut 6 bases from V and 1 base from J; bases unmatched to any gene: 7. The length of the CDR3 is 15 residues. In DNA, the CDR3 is TGTGCCAGTAGGGCATCGGGGACAGGGTCCTACGAGCAGTACTTC. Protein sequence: CASRASGTGSYEQYF.

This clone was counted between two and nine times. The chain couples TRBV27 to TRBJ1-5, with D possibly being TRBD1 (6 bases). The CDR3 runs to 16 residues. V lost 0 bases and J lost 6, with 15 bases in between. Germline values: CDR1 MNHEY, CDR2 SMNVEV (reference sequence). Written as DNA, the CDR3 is TGTGCCAGCAGTTTATCGGGGGGCAATTTGCTTCAGCCCCAGCATTTT. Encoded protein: CASSLSGGNLLQPQHF.

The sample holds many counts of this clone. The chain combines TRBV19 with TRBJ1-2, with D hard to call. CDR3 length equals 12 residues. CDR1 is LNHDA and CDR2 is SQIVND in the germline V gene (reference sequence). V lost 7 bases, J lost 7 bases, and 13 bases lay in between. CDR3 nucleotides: TGTGCCAGTACCGCCGGGCCCGGTGGCTACACCTTC. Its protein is CASTAGPGGYTF.

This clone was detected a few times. Written as DNA, the CDR3 is TGTGCCATCAGTGAGACCGGGACGTTCCAAGAGACCCAGTACTTC. It translates to CAISETGTFQETQYF. The chain joins TRBV10-3 to TRBJ2-5; possibly TRBD1 or TRBD2 for D (5 bases each). The germline V gene has CDR1 ENHRY and CDR2 SYGVKD. CDR3 length equals 15 residues. The V and J ends lost 2 bases and 1 base respectively, with 11 bases between them.

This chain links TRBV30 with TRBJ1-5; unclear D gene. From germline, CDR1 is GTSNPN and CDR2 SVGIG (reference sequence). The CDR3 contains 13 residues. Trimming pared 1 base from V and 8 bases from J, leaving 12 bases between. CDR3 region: CAWSETAQKPQHF. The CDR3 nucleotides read TGTGCCTGGAGTGAGACGGCGCAGAAGCCCCAGCATTTT.

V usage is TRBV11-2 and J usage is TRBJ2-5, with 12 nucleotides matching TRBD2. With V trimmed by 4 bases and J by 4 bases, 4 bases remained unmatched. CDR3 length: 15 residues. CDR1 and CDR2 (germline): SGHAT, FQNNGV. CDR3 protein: CASSWTSGARETQYF. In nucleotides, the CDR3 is TGTGCCAGCAGCTGGACTAGCGGGGCCCGAGAGACCCAGTACTTC.

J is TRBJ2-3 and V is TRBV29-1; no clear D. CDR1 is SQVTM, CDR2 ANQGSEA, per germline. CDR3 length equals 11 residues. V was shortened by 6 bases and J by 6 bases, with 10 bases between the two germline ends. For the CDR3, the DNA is TGCAGCGTAGCTTCTTTGGATACGCAGTATTTT. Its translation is CSVASLDTQYF.

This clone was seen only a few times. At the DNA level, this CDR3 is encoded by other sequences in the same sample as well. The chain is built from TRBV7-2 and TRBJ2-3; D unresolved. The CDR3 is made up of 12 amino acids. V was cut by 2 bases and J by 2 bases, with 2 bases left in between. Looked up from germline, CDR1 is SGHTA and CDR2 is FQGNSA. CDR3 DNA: TGTGCCAGCAGCTTATACACAGATACGCAGTATTTT. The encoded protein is CASSLYTDTQYF.

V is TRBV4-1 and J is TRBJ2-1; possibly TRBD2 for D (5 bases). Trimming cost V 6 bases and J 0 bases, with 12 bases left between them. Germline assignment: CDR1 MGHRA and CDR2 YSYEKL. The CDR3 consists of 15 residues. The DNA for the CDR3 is TGCGCCAGCAGATCTATCCGGGACTCCTACAATGAGCAGTTCTTC. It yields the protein CASRSIRDSYNEQFF.

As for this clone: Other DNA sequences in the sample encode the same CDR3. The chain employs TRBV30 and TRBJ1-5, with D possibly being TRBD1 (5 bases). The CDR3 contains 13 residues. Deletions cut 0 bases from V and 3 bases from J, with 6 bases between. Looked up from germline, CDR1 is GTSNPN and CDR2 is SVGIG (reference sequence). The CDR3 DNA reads TGTGCCTGGAGTGTGGACAACAATCAGCCCCAGCATTTT. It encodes CAWSVDNNQPQHF.

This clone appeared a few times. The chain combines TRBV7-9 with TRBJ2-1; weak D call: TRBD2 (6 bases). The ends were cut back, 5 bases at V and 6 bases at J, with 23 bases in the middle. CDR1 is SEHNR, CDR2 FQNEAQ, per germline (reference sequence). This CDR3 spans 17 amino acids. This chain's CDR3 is CASSPPAGRGKGNEQFF. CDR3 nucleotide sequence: TGTGCCAGCAGCCCCCCAGCAGGGCGGGGAAAGGGCAATGAGCAGTTCTTC.

The CDR3 reads CASSTYGGGDEQFF. In DNA, the CDR3 is TGTGCCAGCAGCACATACGGGGGGGGCGATGAGCAGTTCTTC. The chain employs TRBV7-8 and TRBJ2-1, with TRBD2 matching 8 bases. Germline values: CDR1 SGHVS, CDR2 FQNEAQ. V gave up 5 bases and J gave up 8 bases; unmatched junction bases: 8. The CDR3 contains 14 residues.

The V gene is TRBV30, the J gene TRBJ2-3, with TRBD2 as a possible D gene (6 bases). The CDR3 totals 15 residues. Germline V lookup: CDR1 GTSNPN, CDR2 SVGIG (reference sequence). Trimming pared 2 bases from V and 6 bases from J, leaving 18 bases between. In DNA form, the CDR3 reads TGTGCCTGGAGTACCCTCCCCCCTAGCGTTGATACGCAGTATTTT. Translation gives CAWSTLPPSVDTQYF.

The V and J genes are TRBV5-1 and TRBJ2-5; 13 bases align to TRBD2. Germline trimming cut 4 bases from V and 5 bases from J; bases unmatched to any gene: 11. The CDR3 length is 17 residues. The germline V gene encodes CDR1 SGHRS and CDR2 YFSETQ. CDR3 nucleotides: TGCGCCAGCAGCCCCGCTCGTACTAGCGGGGGGGCGGAGACCCAGTACTTC. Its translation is CASSPARTSGGAETQYF.

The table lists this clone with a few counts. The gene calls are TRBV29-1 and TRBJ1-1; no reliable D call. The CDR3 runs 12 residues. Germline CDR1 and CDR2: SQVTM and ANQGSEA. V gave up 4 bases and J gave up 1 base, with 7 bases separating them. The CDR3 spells CSVVPTNTEAFF. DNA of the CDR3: TGCAGCGTTGTCCCCACGAACACTGAAGCTTTCTTT.

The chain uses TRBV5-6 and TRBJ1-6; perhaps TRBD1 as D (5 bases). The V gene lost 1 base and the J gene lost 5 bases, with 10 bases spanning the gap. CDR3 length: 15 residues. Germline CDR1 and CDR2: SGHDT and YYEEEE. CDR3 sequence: CASSLTAGDNSPLHF. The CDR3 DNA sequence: TGTGCCAGCAGCTTGACGGCGGGGGATAATTCACCCCTCCACTTT.

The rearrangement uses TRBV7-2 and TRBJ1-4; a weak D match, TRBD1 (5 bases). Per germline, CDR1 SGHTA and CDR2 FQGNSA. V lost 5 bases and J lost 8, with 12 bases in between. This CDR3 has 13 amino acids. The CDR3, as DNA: TGTGCCAGCAGCCCTCACCGACAGGAAAAACTGTTTTTT. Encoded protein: CASSPHRQEKLFF.

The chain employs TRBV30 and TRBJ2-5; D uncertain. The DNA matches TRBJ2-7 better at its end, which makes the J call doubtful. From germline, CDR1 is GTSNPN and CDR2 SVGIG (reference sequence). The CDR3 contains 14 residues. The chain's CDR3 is CAWSVLGRSYEQYF. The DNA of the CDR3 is TGTGCCTGGAGTGTACTGGGCAGATCTTACGAGCAGTACTTC.

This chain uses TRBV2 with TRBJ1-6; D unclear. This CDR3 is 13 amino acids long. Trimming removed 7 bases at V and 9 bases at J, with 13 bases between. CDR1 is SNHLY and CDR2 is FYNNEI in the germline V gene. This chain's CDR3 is CASNLEELSPLHF. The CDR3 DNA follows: TGTGCCAGCAATCTTGAGGAACTTTCACCCCTCCACTTT.